These 9 T cell receptor beta chains originate from one sample sequenced in a study of blood T cell repertoires in COVID-19. The table came from immunoSEQ multiplex PCR; TCRdb's copy has only in-frame clones and leaves some out. This sample yields some 300,000 clones, of which around 81% are seen a single time; 4.1% belongs to the top ten. The sequenced material came from peripheral blood. The receptors originated from a woman in her forties or fifties with active or convalescent COVID-19.

The CDR3 loop is CASSGQGPFYEQYF. Here the CDR3 DNA reads TGCGCCAGCAGCGGACAGGGACCTTTCTACGAGCAGTACTTC. The genes are TRBV5-1 and TRBJ2-7; TRBD1 aligns across 8 bases. The junction had 6 bases not matched to a gene; V was cut back by 4 bases and J by 3 bases. Germline-derived CDR1 and CDR2 are SGHRS and YFSETQ. The CDR3 consists of 14 residues.

The chain joins TRBV12-3 or TRBV12-4 to TRBJ2-1; a possible D gene is TRBD2 (6 bases). The CDR3 has 11 residues. V was cut by 6 bases and J by 8 bases, with 8 bases left in between. CDR3 DNA sequence: TGTGCCAGCAGGCGGGGCGATGAGCAGTTCTTC. Protein product: CASRRGDEQFF.

The chain uses TRBV7-9 and TRBJ1-1; no definite D call. The V and J ends lost 8 bases and 0 bases respectively, with 25 bases between them. This CDR3 has 18 amino acids. The germline CDR1 and CDR2 sequences are SEHNR and FQNEAQ (reference sequence). The CDR3 DNA sequence: TGTGCCAGCCTGCTCCGCGGTGTCCGACCTATGATGAACACTGAAGCTTTCTTT. Translated: CASLLRGVRPMMNTEAFF.

The chain couples TRBV3-1 (or the pseudogene TRBV3-2) to TRBJ2-1; D remains unclear. The germline V and J ends were trimmed by 3 bases and 9 bases, with 12 bases remaining between them. The CDR3 length is 13 residues. Germline CDR1 reads LGHDT; CDR2 reads YNNKEL (reference sequence). The CDR3 DNA sequence: TGTGCCAGCAGCCAGGTGCTAGACGGTGAGCAGTTCTTC. Amino acids: CASSQVLDGEQFF.

The chain is built from TRBV7-2 and TRBJ2-3, with TRBD2 matching over 9 bases. V trimming: 2 bases; J trimming: 0 bases; junction bases outside the gene matches: 3. In germline, CDR1 is SGHTA, CDR2 FQGNSA. The CDR3 has 16 residues. The CDR3 here is CASSLRLAGSTDTQYF. In DNA, the CDR3 is TGTGCCAGCAGCTTACGCCTAGCGGGAAGCACAGATACGCAGTATTTT.

The chain recombines TRBV15 with TRBJ2-6, with D possibly TRBD1 on 6 matching bases. Germline assignment: CDR1 LNHNV and CDR2 YYDKDF (reference sequence). Trimming shortened V by 0 bases and J by 1 base, and 7 bases separated the two germline ends. The CDR3 is made up of 16 amino acids. CDR3 DNA sequence: TGTGCCACCAGCAGAGATAGGGGGTCTGGGGCCAACGTCCTGACTTTC. It yields the protein CATSRDRGSGANVLTF.

V is TRBV5-1 and J is TRBJ2-3, with a possible D match to TRBD2 (5 bases). Trimming shortened V by 0 bases and J by 3 bases, and 8 bases separated the two germline ends. The CDR3 has 14 amino acids. Germline V gives CDR1 SGHRS, CDR2 YFSETQ. The CDR3 sequence: CASSLALATDTQYF. The CDR3 nucleotides are TGCGCCAGCAGCTTGGCCTTAGCGACAGATACGCAGTATTTT.

V usage is TRBV5-4 and J usage is TRBJ2-5; 8 bases match TRBD2. The V gene end was trimmed by 0 bases and the J gene end by 1 base; junction bases not matched to a gene: 5. Germline-derived CDR1 and CDR2 are SGHNT and YYREEE (reference sequence). The CDR3 totals 16 residues. The CDR3 protein is CASSLGGAGGQETQYF. The CDR3 nucleotides read TGTGCCAGCAGCTTGGGGGGCGCGGGGGGCCAAGAGACCCAGTACTTC. The whole variable domain, remainder taken from reference TRBV5-4 and TRBJ2-5, is ETGVTQSPTHLIKTRGQQVTLRCSSQSGHNTVSWYQQALGQGPQFIFQYYREEENGRGNFPPRFSGLQFPNYSSELNVNALELDDSALYLCASSLGGAGGQETQYFGPGTRLLVL.

The chain combines TRBV5-1 with TRBJ2-1, with D perhaps TRBD1 (5 bases). The CDR3 spans 14 residues. V dropped 7 bases and J dropped 1 base, with 12 bases sitting between them. In germline, CDR1 is SGHRS, CDR2 YFSETQ. CDR3 sequence (DNA): TGCGCCAGCGGCCAGGCAGGGTCCTACAATGAGCAGTTCTTC. Translated, it gives CASGQAGSYNEQFF. Drawing the rest from reference TRBV5-1 and TRBJ2-1, the complete variable domain is KAGVTQTPRYLIKTRGQQVTLSCSPISGHRSVSWYQQTPGQGLQFLFEYFSETQRNKGNFPGRFSGRQFSNSRSEMNVSTLELGDSALYLCASGQAGSYNEQFFGPGTRLTVL.